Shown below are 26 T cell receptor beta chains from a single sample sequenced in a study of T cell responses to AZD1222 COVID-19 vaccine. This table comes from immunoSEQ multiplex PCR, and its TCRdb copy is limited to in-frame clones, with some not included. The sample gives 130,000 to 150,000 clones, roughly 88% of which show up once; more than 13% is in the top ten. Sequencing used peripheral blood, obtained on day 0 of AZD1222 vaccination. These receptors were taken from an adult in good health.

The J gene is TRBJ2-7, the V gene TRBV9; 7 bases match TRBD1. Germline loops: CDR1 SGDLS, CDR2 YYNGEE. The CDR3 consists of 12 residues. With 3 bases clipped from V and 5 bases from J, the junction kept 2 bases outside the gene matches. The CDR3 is CASSETGNEQYF. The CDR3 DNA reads TGTGCCAGCAGCGAGACAGGGAACGAGCAGTACTTC.

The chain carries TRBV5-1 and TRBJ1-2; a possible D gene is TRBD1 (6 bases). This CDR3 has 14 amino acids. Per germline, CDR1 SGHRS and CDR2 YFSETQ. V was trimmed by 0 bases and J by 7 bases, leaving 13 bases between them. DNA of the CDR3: TGCGCCAGCAGCTTGGTACAGGGAAAGAGTGGCTACACCTTC. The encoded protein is CASSLVQGKSGYTF.

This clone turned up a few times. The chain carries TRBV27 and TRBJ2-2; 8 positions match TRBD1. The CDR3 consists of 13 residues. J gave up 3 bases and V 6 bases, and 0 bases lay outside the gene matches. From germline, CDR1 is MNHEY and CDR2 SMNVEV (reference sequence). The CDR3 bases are TGTGCCAGCAGGACAGGGGACACCGGGGAGCTGTTTTTT. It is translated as CASRTGDTGELFF.

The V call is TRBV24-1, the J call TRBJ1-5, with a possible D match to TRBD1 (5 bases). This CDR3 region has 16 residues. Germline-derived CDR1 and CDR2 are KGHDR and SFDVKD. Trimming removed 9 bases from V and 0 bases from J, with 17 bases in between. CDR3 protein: CATVPGLVCSNQPQHF. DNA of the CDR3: TGTGCCACCGTCCCGGGACTAGTTTGTAGCAATCAGCCCCAGCATTTT.

CDR3 sequence (DNA): TGTGCCAGCAGCTTAACCGCCGCGGACAGGGAAAATGGCTACACCTTC. Its protein is CASSLTAADRENGYTF. The chain carries TRBV11-2 and TRBJ1-2, with 8 nucleotides matching TRBD1. Germline-derived CDR1 and CDR2 are SGHAT and FQNNGV. Unmatched junction bases numbered 11, after V lost 2 bases and J lost 6 bases. The CDR3 spans 16 residues.

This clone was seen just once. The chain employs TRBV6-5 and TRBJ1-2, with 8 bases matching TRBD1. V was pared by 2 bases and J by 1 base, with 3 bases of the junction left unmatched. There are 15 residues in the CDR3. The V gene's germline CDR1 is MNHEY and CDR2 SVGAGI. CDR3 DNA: TGTGCCAGCAGTTACCCCGGACAGGGTAACTATGGCTACACCTTC. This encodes CASSYPGQGNYGYTF.

CDR3 residues: CASSLEGTDTQYF. CDR3 DNA sequence: TGTGCCAGCAGCCTGGAGGGCACAGATACGCAGTATTTT. The V gene is TRBV2, the J gene TRBJ2-3, with a weak D call TRBD2 (5 bases). The CDR3 totals 13 residues. The V gene's germline CDR1 is SNHLY and CDR2 FYNNEI. V lost 6 bases to trimming and J lost 1 base, with 8 bases between them.

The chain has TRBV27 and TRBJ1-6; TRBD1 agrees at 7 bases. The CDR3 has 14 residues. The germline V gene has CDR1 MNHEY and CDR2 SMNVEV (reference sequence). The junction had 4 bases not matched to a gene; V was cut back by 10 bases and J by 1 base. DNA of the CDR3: TGTGCCACCGGGACAGTTTCCTATAATTCACCCCTCCACTTT. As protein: CATGTVSYNSPLHF.

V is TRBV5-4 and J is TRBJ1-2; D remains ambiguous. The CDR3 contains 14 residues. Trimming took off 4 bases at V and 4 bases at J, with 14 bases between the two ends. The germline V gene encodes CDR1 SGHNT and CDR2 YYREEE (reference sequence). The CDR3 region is CASSQATLTYGYTF. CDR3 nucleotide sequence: TGTGCCAGCAGCCAGGCTACCCTTACCTATGGCTACACCTTC.

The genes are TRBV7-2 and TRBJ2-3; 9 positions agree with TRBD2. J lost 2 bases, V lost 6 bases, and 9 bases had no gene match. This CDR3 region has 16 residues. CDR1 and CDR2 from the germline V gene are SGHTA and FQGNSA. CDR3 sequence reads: CASRKAGGGTTDTQYF. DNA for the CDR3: TGTGCCAGCAGGAAAGCGGGGGGCGGGACCACAGATACGCAGTATTTT.

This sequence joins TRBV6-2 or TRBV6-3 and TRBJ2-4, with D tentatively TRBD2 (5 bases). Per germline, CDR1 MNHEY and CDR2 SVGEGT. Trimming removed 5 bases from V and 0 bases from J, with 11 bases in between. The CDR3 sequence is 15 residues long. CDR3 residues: CASSETGVAKNIQYF. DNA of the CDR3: TGTGCCAGCAGTGAGACCGGGGTAGCCAAAAACATTCAGTACTTC.

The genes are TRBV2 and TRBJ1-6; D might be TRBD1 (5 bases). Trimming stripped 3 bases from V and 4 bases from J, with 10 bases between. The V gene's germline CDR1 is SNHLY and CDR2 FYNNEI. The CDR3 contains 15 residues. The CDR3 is CASSDQDTYNSPLHF. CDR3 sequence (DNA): TGTGCCAGCAGTGATCAGGACACGTATAATTCACCCCTCCACTTT.

The CDR3 region has the DNA TGTGCCAGTATTGGCCGTGTACTGCCCCAGCATTTT. It codes for CASIGRVLPQHF. The chain links TRBV19 to TRBJ1-5; D gene uncertain. Trimming removed 7 bases from V and 9 bases from J, with 13 bases in between. Per germline, CDR1 LNHDA and CDR2 SQIVND (reference sequence). This CDR3 spans 12 amino acids.

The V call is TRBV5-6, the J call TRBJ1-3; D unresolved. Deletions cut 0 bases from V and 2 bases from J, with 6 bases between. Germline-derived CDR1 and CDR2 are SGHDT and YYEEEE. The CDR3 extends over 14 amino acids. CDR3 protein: CASSLGGTGNTIYF. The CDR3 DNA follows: TGTGCCAGCAGCTTGGGAGGGACTGGAAACACCATATATTTT.

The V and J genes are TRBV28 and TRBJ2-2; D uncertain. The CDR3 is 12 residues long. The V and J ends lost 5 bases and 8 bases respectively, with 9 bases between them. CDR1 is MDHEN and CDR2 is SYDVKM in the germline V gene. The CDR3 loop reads CASSQPAGELFF. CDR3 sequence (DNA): TGTGCCAGCAGTCAACCGGCGGGGGAGCTGTTTTTT.

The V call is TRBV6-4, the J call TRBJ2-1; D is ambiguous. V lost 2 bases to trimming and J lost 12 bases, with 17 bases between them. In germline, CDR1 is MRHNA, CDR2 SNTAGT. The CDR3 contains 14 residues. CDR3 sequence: CASSDAPETGGQFF. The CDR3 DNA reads TGTGCCAGCAGTGACGCGCCGGAGACTGGCGGGCAGTTCTTC.

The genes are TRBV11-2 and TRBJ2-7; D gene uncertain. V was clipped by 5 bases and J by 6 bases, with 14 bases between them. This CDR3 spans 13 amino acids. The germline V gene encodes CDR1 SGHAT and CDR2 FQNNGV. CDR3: CASSAQRVSEQYF. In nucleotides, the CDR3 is TGTGCCAGCAGCGCCCAGAGAGTCTCCGAGCAGTACTTC.

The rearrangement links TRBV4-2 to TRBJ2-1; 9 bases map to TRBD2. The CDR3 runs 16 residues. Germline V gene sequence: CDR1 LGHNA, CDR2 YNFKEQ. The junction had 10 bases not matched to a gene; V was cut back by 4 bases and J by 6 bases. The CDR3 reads CASSLGAGGPSNEQFF. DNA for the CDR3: TGTGCCAGCAGCCTAGGGGCGGGGGGGCCTAGCAATGAGCAGTTCTTC.

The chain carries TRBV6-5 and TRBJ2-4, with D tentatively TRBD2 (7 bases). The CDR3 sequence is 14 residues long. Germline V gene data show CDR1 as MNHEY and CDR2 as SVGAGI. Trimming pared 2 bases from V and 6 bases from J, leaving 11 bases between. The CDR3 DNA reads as TGTGCCAGCAGTTACGGGGGGGCCGGAAACATTCAGTACTTC. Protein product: CASSYGGAGNIQYF.

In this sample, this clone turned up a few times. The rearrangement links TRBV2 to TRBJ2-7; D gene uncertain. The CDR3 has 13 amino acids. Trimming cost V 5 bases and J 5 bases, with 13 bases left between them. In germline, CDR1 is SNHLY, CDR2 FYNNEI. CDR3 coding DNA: TGTGCCAGCAGTCTCCTGGGCGTTGACGAGCAGTACTTC. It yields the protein CASSLLGVDEQYF.

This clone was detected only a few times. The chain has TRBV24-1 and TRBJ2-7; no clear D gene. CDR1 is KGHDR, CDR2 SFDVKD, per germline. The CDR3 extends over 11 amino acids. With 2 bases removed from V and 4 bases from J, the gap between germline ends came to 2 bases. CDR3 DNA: TGTGCCACCAGTGATTGGTACGAGCAGTACTTC. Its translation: CATSDWYEQYF.

CDR3 sequence (DNA): TGTGCCAGCAGTGAAGGCGGACACCTGAATCAGCCCCAGCATTTT. It is translated as CASSEGGHLNQPQHF. The chain employs TRBV2 and TRBJ1-5; a possible D gene is TRBD1 (5 bases). Trimming removed 1 base from V and 4 bases from J, with 11 bases in between. CDR1 and CDR2 from the germline V gene are SNHLY and FYNNEI. This CDR3 spans 15 amino acids.

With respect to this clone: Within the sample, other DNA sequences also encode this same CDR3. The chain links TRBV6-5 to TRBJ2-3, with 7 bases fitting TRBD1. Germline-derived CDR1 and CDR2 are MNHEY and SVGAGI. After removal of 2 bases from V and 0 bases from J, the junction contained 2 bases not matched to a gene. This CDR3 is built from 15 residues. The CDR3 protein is CASSYRGRSTDTQYF. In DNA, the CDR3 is TGTGCCAGCAGTTACAGGGGGCGAAGCACAGATACGCAGTATTTT.

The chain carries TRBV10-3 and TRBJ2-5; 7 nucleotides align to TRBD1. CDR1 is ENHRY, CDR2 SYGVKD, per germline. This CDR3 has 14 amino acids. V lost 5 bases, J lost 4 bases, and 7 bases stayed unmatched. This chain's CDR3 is CAISRQGEGETQYF. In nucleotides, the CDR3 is TGTGCCATCAGTAGACAGGGAGAGGGAGAGACCCAGTACTTC.

For the CDR3, the DNA is TGTGCCAGCAGCTTATCGGCCGGACAGGCGGGTCAGCCCCAGCATTTT. Translated: CASSLSAGQAGQPQHF. The chain links TRBV7-2 to TRBJ1-5; 7 bases are shared with TRBD1. The V and J ends lost 2 bases and 6 bases, in that order; junction bases with no gene match: 10. CDR3 length equals 16 residues. Germline lookup yields CDR1 SGHTA and CDR2 FQGNSA.

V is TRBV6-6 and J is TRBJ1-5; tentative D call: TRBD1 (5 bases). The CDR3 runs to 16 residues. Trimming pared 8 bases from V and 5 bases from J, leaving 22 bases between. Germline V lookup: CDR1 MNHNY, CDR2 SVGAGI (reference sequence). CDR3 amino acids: CASGDQAGSKDQPQHF. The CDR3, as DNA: TGTGCCAGCGGCGACCAGGCAGGGTCGAAAGATCAGCCCCAGCATTTT.